The 3 T cell receptor beta chains given below trace back to one sample, sequenced in a study of technical replicates of blood from several donors. TCRdb's copy holds only in-frame clones and misses some; the assay was immunoSEQ multiplex PCR. The sample has tens of thousands of clones, approximately 98% seen once; the top ten hold 0.2% to 0.25%. The material sequenced was T cells isolated from PBMCs. These receptors were obtained from a human donor in good health.

The chain couples TRBV29-1 to TRBJ2-5; 7 bases fit TRBD1. This CDR3 contains 13 residues. V lost 6 bases and J lost 5; bases outside the gene matches: 9. Germline lookup yields CDR1 SQVTM and CDR2 ANQGSEA. CDR3 coding DNA: TGCAGCGTCTTACTGACAGGGAAGGAGACCCAGTACTTC. Protein: CSVLLTGKETQYF.

Turning to this clone: Germline and junction disagree at one end, which may indicate a read error. The chain recombines TRBV7-2 with TRBJ2-7; 7 bases match TRBD1. CDR3 size: 17 residues. Germline loops: CDR1 SGHTA, CDR2 FQGNSA. The CDR3 DNA reads as TGCGCCAGCAGCCAACATTACAGGGGAAAGATCTCCTACGAGCAGTACTTC. The encoded protein is CASSQHYRGKISYEQYF. Complete variable domain (other parts from reference TRBV7-2 and TRBJ2-7): GAGVSQSPSNKVTEKGKDVELRCDPISGHTALYWYRQSLGQGLEFLIYFQGNSAPDKSGLPSDRFSAERTGGSVSTLTIQRTQQEDSAVYLCASSQHYRGKISYEQYFGPGTRLTVT.

A single count supports this clone. The chain has TRBV9 and TRBJ2-1; D possibly corresponds to TRBD1 (6 bases). The CDR3 sequence is 15 residues long. V was clipped by 3 bases and J by 4 bases, with 14 bases between them. Germline loops: CDR1 SGDLS, CDR2 YYNGEE. The CDR3 is CASSGGVTGYNEQFF. The CDR3 coding sequence is TGTGCCAGCAGCGGCGGAGTTACAGGGTACAATGAGCAGTTCTTC.